These 20 T cell receptor beta chains share one sample of origin, sequenced in a study of T cell clonotyping in hematopoietic cell transplantation. The assay was immunoSEQ multiplex PCR, and TCRdb's table has in-frame clones only and misses some. The sample carries 65,000 to 75,000 clones, 94% recorded once. Sequencing used peripheral blood mononuclear cells. The origin of the receptors is a man aged 45-65 years in good health. Some clones in this sample may be carry-over from other donors' samples.

The CDR3 loop reads CASTQASASLNQPQHF. CDR3 bases: TGTGCCAGCACCCAAGCCTCTGCTTCTTTAAATCAGCCCCAGCATTTT. The rearrangement uses TRBV5-8 and TRBJ1-5; D ambiguous. The CDR3 consists of 16 residues. Germline CDR1 is SGHTS and CDR2 is YDEGEE. The V end was cut by 6 bases, the J end by 4 bases, with 20 bases between.

This chain connects TRBV2 to TRBJ1-2; D is possibly TRBD1 (5 bases). The CDR3 loop spans 13 amino acids. The germline V gene has CDR1 SNHLY and CDR2 FYNNEI. V was pared by 2 bases and J by 6 bases, with 10 bases between. The CDR3 protein is CASSESETDGYTF. The CDR3, as DNA: TGTGCCAGCAGTGAATCGGAGACAGATGGCTACACCTTC. The full variable domain, completed using reference TRBV2 and TRBJ1-2, is EPEVTQTPSHQVTQMGQEVILRCVPISNHLYFYWYRQILGQKVEFLVSFYNNEISEKSEIFDDQFSVERPDGSNFTLKIRSTKLEDSAMYFCASSESETDGYTFGSGTRLTVV.

This clone was seen a handful of times. This rearrangement joins TRBV27 to TRBJ2-3; a possible D gene is TRBD2 (5 bases). The germline gives CDR1 MNHEY, CDR2 SMNVEV (reference sequence). The CDR3 is 16 amino acids. Trimming cost V 6 bases and J 0 bases, with 16 bases left between them. The CDR3 DNA reads TGTGCCAGCAGACGAGATCCCGCGGGTAGCACAGATACGCAGTATTTT. Its protein product is CASRRDPAGSTDTQYF.

The chain has TRBV28 and TRBJ1-2, with TRBD1 as a possible D gene (6 bases). The CDR3 has 15 residues. Germline CDR1 reads MDHEN; CDR2 reads SYDVKM. The V and J ends lost 3 bases and 4 bases respectively, with 15 bases between them. CDR3 loop: CASSFSRTATYGYTF. DNA for the CDR3: TGTGCCAGCAGTTTCTCCAGGACAGCGACCTATGGCTACACCTTC.

The J gene is TRBJ1-1, the V gene TRBV27; perhaps TRBD1 as D (6 bases). Per the germline V gene, CDR1 is MNHEY and CDR2 is SMNVEV (reference sequence). This CDR3 is built from 13 residues. The germline V and J ends were trimmed by 6 bases and 6 bases, with 14 bases remaining between them. The chain's CDR3 is CASRPWGGSEAFF. The DNA for the CDR3 is TGTGCCAGCAGGCCTTGGGGGGGCTCTGAAGCTTTCTTT.

This rearrangement joins TRBV6-5 to TRBJ2-7; the D gene could be TRBD1 or TRBD2 (6 bases each). Germline CDR1 is MNHEY and CDR2 is SVGAGI. Trimming shortened V by 0 bases and J by 3 bases, and 15 bases separated the two germline ends. The CDR3 runs 16 residues. Here the CDR3 reads CASSYSLSGEVYEQYF. The CDR3 DNA sequence: TGTGCCAGCAGTTACTCGCTGTCAGGGGAGGTCTACGAGCAGTACTTC.

The chain has TRBV14 and TRBJ2-4, with 9 bases lining up with TRBD1. Germline V gene data show CDR1 as SGHDN and CDR2 as FVKESK. J was trimmed by 8 bases and V by 6 bases; bases with no gene match: 11. The CDR3 length is 15 residues. The CDR3 region is CASSYGTGGFYIQYF. The CDR3 DNA reads TGTGCCAGCAGTTACGGTACAGGGGGCTTCTACATTCAGTACTTC.

DNA for the CDR3: TGTGCCAGCAGTTACTCGCAGGGGCAAACTGGAAACACCATATATTTT. This sequence encodes CASSYSQGQTGNTIYF. V gene TRBV6-6 combines with J gene TRBJ1-3; the D gene is possibly TRBD1 (6 bases). Trimming took 0 bases from V and 2 from J, leaving 11 bases between them. Looked up from germline, CDR1 is MNHNY and CDR2 is SVGAGI (reference sequence). The CDR3 length is 16 residues.

CDR3 sequence: CASSTEGYNQPQHF. The CDR3 nucleotides read TGTGCCAGTAGTACGGAGGGCTACAATCAGCCCCAGCATTTT. The chain carries TRBV19 and TRBJ1-5; unclear D gene. Trimming took off 4 bases at V and 3 bases at J, with 10 bases between the two ends. The germline gives CDR1 LNHDA, CDR2 SQIVND (reference sequence). The CDR3 totals 14 residues.

The rearrangement uses TRBV2 and TRBJ2-1; 8 nucleotides align to TRBD1. CDR3 length: 15 amino acids. V was pared by 0 bases and J by 7 bases, with 5 bases of the junction left unmatched. Germline-derived CDR1 and CDR2 are SNHLY and FYNNEI. The chain's CDR3 is CASSEARTGKNEQFF. CDR3 in DNA: TGTGCCAGCAGTGAAGCGAGGACAGGGAAGAATGAGCAGTTCTTC.

V is TRBV21-1 and J is TRBJ2-7; the DNA was not used to check the table's D call, TRBD1. TRBV21-1 is described as a pseudogene. This CDR3 is 16 amino acids long. The DNA of the CDR3 is TGTGCCAGCAGCAAAACAAGGACAGGGACTTTTGTCGAGCAGTACTTC. Protein: CASSKTRTGTFVEQYF.

V usage is TRBV19 and J usage is TRBJ1-5; a possible D gene is TRBD1 (5 bases). Trimming removed 3 bases from V and 3 bases from J, with 15 bases in between. The CDR3 contains 16 residues. Germline V gene data show CDR1 as LNHDA and CDR2 as SQIVND (reference sequence). The CDR3 coding sequence is TGTGCCAGTAGTATGATTGTCAGGGATCCCAATCAGCCCCAGCATTTT. Protein sequence: CASSMIVRDPNQPQHF.

This chain connects TRBV6-1 to TRBJ2-7; the match to TRBD1 covers 8 bases. This CDR3 region has 15 residues. Germline CDR1 reads MNHNS; CDR2 reads SASEGT. Losses at the gene ends were 2 bases for V and 0 bases for J; bases not matched to a gene: 3. CDR3 sequence: CASSEIDRGSYEQYF. CDR3 nucleotides: TGTGCCAGCAGTGAAATAGACAGGGGCTCCTACGAGCAGTACTTC.

The rearrangement links TRBV5-1 to TRBJ1-1; a possible D gene is TRBD1 (6 bases). The CDR3 is 15 residues long. Looked up from germline, CDR1 is SGHRS and CDR2 is YFSETQ. V was clipped by 1 base and J by 4 bases, with 14 bases between them. The DNA of the CDR3 is TGCGCCAGCAGCTTGAATGCGGGGGCAAGCACTGAAGCTTTCTTT. This codes for CASSLNAGASTEAFF.

CDR3 DNA sequence: TGTGCCTGGAGTGTACTAGCATCGTACCAAGAGACCCAGTACTTC. As protein: CAWSVLASYQETQYF. V usage is TRBV30 and J usage is TRBJ2-5, with a weak D call TRBD2 (6 bases). Germline V CDR1 and CDR2: GTSNPN, SVGIG (reference sequence). Trimming left V 0 bases short and J 0 bases short, with 11 bases between. The CDR3 runs 15 residues.

The gene calls are TRBV30 and TRBJ2-7; perhaps TRBD2 as D (6 bases). CDR1 and CDR2 (germline): GTSNPN, SVGIG (reference sequence). Trimming shortened V by 3 bases and J by 2 bases, and 17 bases separated the two germline ends. The CDR3 consists of 15 residues. The DNA of the CDR3 is TGTGCCTGGAGCTCTTCGTTCGGGAGCCCCTACGAGCAGTACTTC. Translation gives CAWSSSFGSPYEQYF.

The chain combines TRBV5-4 with TRBJ1-2, with TRBD1 as a possible D gene (6 bases). The CDR3 covers 14 residues. The germline CDR1 and CDR2 sequences are SGHNT and YYREEE (reference sequence). Trimming shortened V by 1 base and J by 8 bases, and 15 bases separated the two germline ends. The CDR3 here is CASSLPTGGVGYTF. As DNA, the CDR3 is TGTGCCAGCAGCTTGCCGACAGGCGGAGTCGGCTACACCTTC.

V and J are TRBV7-8 and TRBJ2-6, with TRBD1 matching 7 bases. The CDR3 spans 17 residues. Trimming removed 5 bases from V and 4 bases from J; junction bases left unmatched: 11. CDR1 and CDR2 (germline): SGHVS, FQNEAQ. CDR3 nucleotides: TGTGCCAGCAGCCGGGGACAGCCCGGGCCCGGGGCCAACGTCCTGACTTTC. Its translation: CASSRGQPGPGANVLTF.

The chain has TRBV6-1 and TRBJ1-2; D gene uncertain. Between the trimmed V and J ends, which lost 2 bases and 6 bases, there was a span of 13 bases. This CDR3 contains 14 residues. From germline, CDR1 is MNHNS and CDR2 SASEGT. The CDR3 coding sequence is TGTGCCAGCAGTGAAAACGAGGCATGGCATGGCTACACCTTC. It codes for CASSENEAWHGYTF.

This clone was recorded once. V gene TRBV10-3 combines with J gene TRBJ1-6; D is unresolved. The CDR3 sequence is 15 residues long. V lost 0 bases, J lost 10 bases, and 13 bases lay in between. Germline CDR1 is ENHRY and CDR2 is SYGVKD. The DNA for the CDR3 is TGTGCCATCAGTGAGTCCGAGAGGGATGGGTCACCCCTCCACTTT. This translates into CAISESERDGSPLHF.